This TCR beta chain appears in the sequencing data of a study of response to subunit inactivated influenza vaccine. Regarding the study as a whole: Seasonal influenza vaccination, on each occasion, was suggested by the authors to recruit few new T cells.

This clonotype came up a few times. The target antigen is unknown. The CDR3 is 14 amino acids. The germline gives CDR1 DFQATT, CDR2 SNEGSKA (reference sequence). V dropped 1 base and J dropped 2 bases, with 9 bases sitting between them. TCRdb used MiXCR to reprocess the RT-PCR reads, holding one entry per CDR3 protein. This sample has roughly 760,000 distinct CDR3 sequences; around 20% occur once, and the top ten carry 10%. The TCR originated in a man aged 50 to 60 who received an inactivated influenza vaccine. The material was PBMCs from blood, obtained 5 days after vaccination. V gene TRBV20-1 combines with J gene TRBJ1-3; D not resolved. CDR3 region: CSARVGSPGNTIYF. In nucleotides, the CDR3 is TGCAGTGCTAGAGTGGGCAGCCCTGGAAACACCATATATTTT.